This is a list of T cell receptor beta chains from one sample in a study of CD8+CD57+ T cells in acquired aplastic anemia. One entry per CDR3 protein results from TCRdb running MiXCR on the reads. The data show around 200,000 distinct CDR3 sequences, under 65% seen once. Source material: sorted CD4+, CD8+, or CD8+CD57+ T cells (not recorded which) from PBMCs. Receptor source: a human donor in good health. Both conserved end residues are part of each CDR3. The D gene is left open where the match is weak. Clone size is given for some rows only: seen once, a few or many times, or a class if the clone is expanded.

length	D	V	J	size	DNA	CDR3
12	.	TRBV15	TRBJ2-1	.	TGTGCCACCTTCGCGGTAAACAATGAGCAGTTCTTC	CATFAVNNEQFF
14	.	TRBV24-1	TRBJ2-3	.	TGTGCCACCAGTGCCCCACTTAGCACAGATACGCAGTATTTT	CATSAPLSTDTQYF
12	.	TRBV20-1	TRBJ1-2	.	TGCAGTGCTAGAGGACAGCATCTACGCTACACCTTC	CSARGQHLRYTF
16	.	TRBV20-1	TRBJ2-3	.	TGCAGTGCTAGAGATCGACGGTGGGCTAGCACAGATACGCAGTATTTT	CSARDRRWASTDTQYF
16	TRBD2	TRBV24-1	TRBJ2-3	.	TGTGCCACCAGTGATTTCGGGGAGGGGCACACAGATACGCAGTATTTT	CATSDFGEGHTDTQYF
13	.	TRBV10-1	TRBJ2-7	many	TGCGCCAGCACCCGCGAGGGACCTTACGAGCAGTACTTC	CASTREGPYEQYF
14	.	TRBV12-3/TRBV12-4	TRBJ1-1	once	TGTGCCAGCAGTTTAGGGACGGGGTGGACTGAAGCTTTCTTT	CASSLGTGWTEAFF
11	TRBD2	TRBV29-1	TRBJ2-7	.	TGCAGCGCACGACTAGCGGACGAGCAGTACTTC	CSARLADEQYF
17	.	TRBV24-1	TRBJ2-5	once	TGTGCCACCAGTGAAGCCCTTGGGGCTACTAAGCAAGAGACCCAGTACTTC	CATSEALGATKQETQYF
14	.	TRBV12-3/TRBV12-4	TRBJ2-5	few	TGTGCCAGCAGTTTAAGTGGGGGGCGGGAGACCCAGTACTTC	CASSLSGGRETQYF
15	TRBD1	TRBV7-6	TRBJ1-2	.	TGTGCCAGCAGCATTTTAGGGGGCGCAAGCTATGGCTACACCTTC	CASSILGGASYGYTF
15	TRBD2	TRBV19	TRBJ2-1	many	TGTGCCAGTAGTATACTAGCGGGGGACTACAATGAGCAGTTCTTC	CASSILAGDYNEQFF
13	.	TRBV7-8	TRBJ2-7	.	TGTGCCAGCAGCTTGAGGCGTGACTACGAGCAGTACTTC	CASSLRRDYEQYF
13	.	TRBV10-3	TRBJ1-1	.	TGTGCCATCGGGGAGCTCCTGAACACTGAAGCTTTCTTT	CAIGELLNTEAFF
15	TRBD2	TRBV20-1	TRBJ2-1	many	TGCAGTGCTAGAGTAGCGGGGGGCCCCATCGATGAGCAGTTCTTC	CSARVAGGPIDEQFF
15	.	TRBV9	TRBJ1-1	many	TGTGCCAGCAGCGTTAGGGCAGGATTGAACACTGAAGCTTTCTTT	CASSVRAGLNTEAFF
16	.	TRBV4-2	TRBJ1-2	.	TGTGCCAGCAGCCAAGCCCGGGCAGCTTCCTCCTATGGCTACACCTTC	CASSQARAASSYGYTF
14	.	TRBV7-9	TRBJ1-2	.	TGTGCCAGCAGCATCGTACAGGGTAACTATGGCTACACCTTC	CASSIVQGNYGYTF
15	.	TRBV24-1	TRBJ2-3	.	TGTGCCACCACCGGGTCAGGGGTGGAAACAGATACGCAGTATTTT	CATTGSGVETDTQYF
11	.	TRBV24-1	TRBJ2-5	.	TGTGCCACCAGTGATTCGGAGACCCAGTACTTC	CATSDSETQYF
18	TRBD2	TRBV5-1	TRBJ2-1	.	TGCGCCAGCAGCTTGGCCGAATTGACTAGCGGGAGTTTGAATGAGCAGTTCTTC	CASSLAELTSGSLNEQFF
17	.	TRBV7-2	TRBJ2-2	.	TGTGCCAGCAGCTTACCTAGCGAGGGTGAGAGTACCGGGGAGCTGTTTTTT	CASSLPSEGESTGELFF
14	.	TRBV2	TRBJ1-1	.	TGTGCCAGCCTTCCCCCCGTGACGGGCACTGAAGCTTTCTTT	CASLPPVTGTEAFF
17	.	TRBV29-1	TRBJ1-3	.	TGCAGCGTTGAAGATCGACCAGAGGAAATATCTGGAAACACCATATATTTT	CSVEDRPEEISGNTIYF
16	.	TRBV11-2	TRBJ1-4	.	TGTGCCAGCAGCCCAAAAGGAGGCGGATCTAATGAAAAACTGTTTTTT	CASSPKGGGSNEKLFF
11	.	TRBV20-1	TRBJ1-2	.	TGCAGTGCTAGAGATCTTGGGTACTACACCTTC	CSARDLGYYTF
16	TRBD2	TRBV6-1	TRBJ2-5	many	TGTGCCAGCAGTGAAAAGTCCGGTAGCGGGGGGGAGACCCAGTACTTC	CASSEKSGSGGETQYF
12	.	TRBV2	TRBJ1-5	.	TGTGCCAGCAACGAAGTCGGTCAGCCCCAGCATTTT	CASNEVGQPQHF
14	.	TRBV20-1	TRBJ2-2	.	TGCAGTGCCCTGACAGGTTCCAACACCGGGGAGCTGTTTTTT	CSALTGSNTGELFF
16	TRBD2	TRBV19	TRBJ2-1	once	TGTGCCAGTAGTCCCCGTCTAGCGGGAGTGAGGGATGAGCAGTTCTTC	CASSPRLAGVRDEQFF
15	TRBD2	TRBV3-1	TRBJ2-5	.	TGTGCCAGCAGCCAAGGTCTAGCGGGACTGGAGACCCAGTACTTC	CASSQGLAGLETQYF
16	TRBD2	TRBV15	TRBJ2-7	many	TGTGCCACCAGCAGGGGTAGACTAGCGGGGTCCTACGAGCAGTACTTC	CATSRGRLAGSYEQYF
15	.	TRBV7-9	TRBJ2-5	.	TGTGCCAGCAGCTTAGCTACAACAAGCCAAGAGACCCAGTACTTC	CASSLATTSQETQYF
14	TRBD1	TRBV2	TRBJ1-6	.	TGTGCCAGCAGGAAACAGGGGGATAATTCACCCCTCCACTTT	CASRKQGDNSPLHF
14	.	TRBV20-1	TRBJ1-1	few	TGCAGTGCTAGACTAGGACACCAGAACACTGAAGCTTTCTTT	CSARLGHQNTEAFF
16	TRBD1	TRBV2	TRBJ2-1	many	TGTGCCAGCAGCCGCCTAACAGGGGACCCCTACAATGAGCAGTTCTTC	CASSRLTGDPYNEQFF
15	.	TRBV24-1	TRBJ2-1	.	TGTGCCACCGCGGGCGGGCCCTCTATATACAATGAGCAGTTCTTC	CATAGGPSIYNEQFF
16	TRBD2	TRBV7-8	TRBJ2-3	.	TGTGCCAGCAGCTTGAACCCGGGACTAACCACAGATACGCAGTATTTT	CASSLNPGLTTDTQYF
14	TRBD2	TRBV19	TRBJ2-1	.	TGTGCCAGCAGTACTAGCGGAATCTACAATGAGCAGTTCTTC	CASSTSGIYNEQFF
14	TRBD1	TRBV11-3	TRBJ2-7	.	TGTGCCGGCAGCCGGGACAGGGCCTCCTACGAGCAGTACTTC	CAGSRDRASYEQYF
15	.	TRBV19	TRBJ1-2	.	TGTGCCAGCAGCTTAGATGGGGGGTTAGGCTATGGCTACACCTTC	CASSLDGGLGYGYTF
15	TRBD2	TRBV6-4	TRBJ2-3	.	TGTGCCAGCAGTGACTCAGCGGGGGGGTCAGATACGCAGTATTTT	CASSDSAGGSDTQYF
14	.	TRBV29-1	TRBJ2-3	.	TGCAGCGTCATCTACAGGGTGATCACAGATACGCAGTATTTT	CSVIYRVITDTQYF
15	.	TRBV7-9	TRBJ2-5	.	TGTGCCAGCAGCTTCGGGGGAGCTCCGGGAGAGACCCAGTACTTC	CASSFGGAPGETQYF
12	TRBD1	TRBV29-1	TRBJ1-1	few	TGCAGCGTTGGACAGGGGGACACTGAAGCTTTCTTT	CSVGQGDTEAFF
13	.	TRBV20-1	TRBJ1-1	.	TGCAGCAGCAGTAAAGTCGGCGGGACTGAAGCTTTCTTT	CSSSKVGGTEAFF
15	TRBD2	TRBV2	TRBJ2-7	.	TGTGCCAGCAGTGATCCAGCTAGCGGGAGCCACGAGCAGTACTTC	CASSDPASGSHEQYF
16	TRBD2	TRBV2	TRBJ2-1	few	TGTGCCAGCAGTGAAAGGGTAGCGGGGGGGCTGGATGAGCAGTTCTTC	CASSERVAGGLDEQFF
14	.	TRBV4-2	TRBJ2-7	.	TGTGCCAGCAGCTACGCAACGGGTCGCTACGAGCAGTACTTC	CASSYATGRYEQYF
15	.	TRBV7-2	TRBJ1-5	.	TGTACCAGCAGCTTATGGGGAGATAGCAATCAGCCCCAGCATTTT	CTSSLWGDSNQPQHF
13	.	TRBV19	TRBJ2-4	many	TGTGCCAGTAGTATAGCCCCAGGGAATTACCAGTACTTC	CASSIAPGNYQYF
14	TRBD1	TRBV7-9	TRBJ2-7	.	TGTGCCAGCAGTAGGACAGGGACAGGGGACGAGCAGTACTTC	CASSRTGTGDEQYF
13	.	TRBV13	TRBJ1-1	many	TGTGCCAGCAGCCTAGGAGGGGCCCCGGAAGCTTTCTTT	CASSLGGAPEAFF
15	.	TRBV7-9	TRBJ2-1	.	TGTGCCAGCAGCTTAGGGACGACCCACATCGATGAGCAGTTCTTC	CASSLGTTHIDEQFF
10	.	TRBV9	TRBJ2-1	many	TGTGCCAGCAGCGGGCATGAGCAGTTCTTC	CASSGHEQFF
13	.	TRBV2	TRBJ2-7	many	TGTGCCACCAGGACACAGAGCTCCTACGAGCAGTACTTC	CATRTQSSYEQYF
14	.	TRBV10-1	TRBJ2-3	.	TGCGCCAGCAGTGTCATCGGGCGCTCAGATACGCAGTATTTT	CASSVIGRSDTQYF
14	.	TRBV2	TRBJ2-1	.	TGTGCCAGCAGCCGCACGGGACAATACAATGAGCAGTTCTTC	CASSRTGQYNEQFF
15	.	TRBV7-9	TRBJ2-5	once	TGTGCCAGCAGTACCAGGGTTTCCTACAATGAGACCCAGTACTTC	CASSTRVSYNETQYF
14	.	TRBV9	TRBJ2-7	.	TGTGCCAGCAGCGTAGAGGGTGACCCCCACGAGCAGTACTTC	CASSVEGDPHEQYF